These 3 T cell receptor beta chains came from one sample sequenced in a study of blood T cells in healthy people across ages. Alongside a J-beta primer mix, a sample-barcoded 5' primer served in a second PCR lasting about 6 to 11 cycles. TCRdb recomputed calls from the 5' RACE reads with MiXCR, one row per CDR3 protein. The sample has over 600,000 distinct CDR3 sequences, 46% seen once. The sample consisted of blood. The receptors stem from a man at least 80 years old in good health.

In its sample, this clonotype was seen a few times. The chain recombines TRBV6-1 with TRBJ2-7; TRBD2 matches at 10 bases. CDR3 length: 18 residues. The trim removed 6 bases at V and 0 bases at J, leaving 14 bases unmatched. Germline loops: CDR1 MNHNS, CDR2 SASEGT. Here the CDR3 DNA reads TGTGCCAGCAGGGACAGGGTCGGCAGCGGGAGGGACTCCTACGAGCAGTACTTC. This translates into CASRDRVGSGRDSYEQYF.

There are a few counts of this clonotype. The rearrangement links TRBV29-1 to TRBJ1-4; TRBD1 matches at 7 bases. With V trimmed by 4 bases and J by 6 bases, 8 bases remained unmatched. The CDR3 runs 14 residues. The germline V gene encodes CDR1 SQVTM and CDR2 ANQGSEA. The CDR3 DNA is TGCAGCGTTGGGCAGGGGGGAGGACATGAAAAACTGTTTTTT. The encoded protein is CSVGQGGGHEKLFF.

The J gene is TRBJ2-1, the V gene TRBV5-1; TRBD1 matches 7 bases. Per the germline V gene, CDR1 is SGHRS and CDR2 is YFSETQ. With V trimmed by 2 bases and J by 8 bases, 7 bases remained unmatched. The CDR3 runs 14 residues. CDR3 bases: TGCGCCAGCAGCTTCCAACAGGGGATCGATGAGCAGTTCTTC. Encoded protein: CASSFQQGIDEQFF.